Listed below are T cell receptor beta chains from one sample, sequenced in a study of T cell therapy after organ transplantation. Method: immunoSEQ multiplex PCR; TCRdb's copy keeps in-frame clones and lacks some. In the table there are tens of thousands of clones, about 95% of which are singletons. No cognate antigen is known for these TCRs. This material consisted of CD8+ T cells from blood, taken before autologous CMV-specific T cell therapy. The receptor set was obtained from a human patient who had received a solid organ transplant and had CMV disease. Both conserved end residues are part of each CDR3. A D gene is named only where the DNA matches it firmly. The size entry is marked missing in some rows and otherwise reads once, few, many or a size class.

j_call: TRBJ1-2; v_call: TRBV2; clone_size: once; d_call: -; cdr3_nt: TGTGCCAGCAGCGAAAATCAGCGTACCTATGGCTACACCTTC; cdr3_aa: CASSENQRTYGYTF
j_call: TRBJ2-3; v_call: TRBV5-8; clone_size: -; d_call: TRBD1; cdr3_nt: TGTGCCAGCAGCTCGGACAGGGAAAGAACAGATACGCAGTATTTT; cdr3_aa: CASSSDRERTDTQYF
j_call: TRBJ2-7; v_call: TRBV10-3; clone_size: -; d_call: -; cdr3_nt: TGTGCCAGCCACACCGCCGGCTACGAGCAGTACTTC; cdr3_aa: CASHTAGYEQYF
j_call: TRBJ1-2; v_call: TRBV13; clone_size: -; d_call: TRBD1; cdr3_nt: TGTGCCAGCAGCTTCGGGTCCGCTAACCGGGACAGGGATGGCTACACCTTC; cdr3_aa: CASSFGSANRDRDGYTF
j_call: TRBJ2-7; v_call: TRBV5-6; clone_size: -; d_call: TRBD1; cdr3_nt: TGTGCCAGCAGCCTGGGAGCTTGGGACAGCTACGAGCAGTACTTC; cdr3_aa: CASSLGAWDSYEQYF
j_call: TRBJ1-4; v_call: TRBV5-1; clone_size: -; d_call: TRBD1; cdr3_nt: TGCGCCAGCAGCTTGGCCATAAGGGGGCAGATTGATGAAAAACTGTTTTTT; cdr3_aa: CASSLAIRGQIDEKLFF
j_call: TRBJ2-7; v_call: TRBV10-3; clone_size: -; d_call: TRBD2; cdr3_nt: TGTGCCATCAGTGAGCCCGGGACTAGCGTTTACGAGCAGTACTTC; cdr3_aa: CAISEPGTSVYEQYF
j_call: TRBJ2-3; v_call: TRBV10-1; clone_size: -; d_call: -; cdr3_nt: TGCGCCAGCAGTGATTCAGAGCCTAGCGCGGATGCGCAGTATTTT; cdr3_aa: CASSDSEPSADAQYF
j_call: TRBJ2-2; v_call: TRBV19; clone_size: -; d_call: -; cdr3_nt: TGTGCCAGTAGCCAGGGACCTTACACCGGGGAGCTGTTTTTT; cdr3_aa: CASSQGPYTGELFF
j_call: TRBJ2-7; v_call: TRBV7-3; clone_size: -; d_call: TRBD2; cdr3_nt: TGTGCCAGCAGTCCTCTAGCGGGGTCCTCCTACGAGCAGTACTTC; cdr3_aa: CASSPLAGSSYEQYF
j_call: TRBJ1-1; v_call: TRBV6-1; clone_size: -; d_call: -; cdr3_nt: TGTGCCAGCAGTGAATATTGGGGAGACCGAACCACTGAAGCTTTCTTT; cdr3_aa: CASSEYWGDRTTEAFF
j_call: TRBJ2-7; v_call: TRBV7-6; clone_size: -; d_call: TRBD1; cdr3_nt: TGTGCCAGCAGCTTATCCGGACAGGGCGAGCAGTACTTC; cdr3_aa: CASSLSGQGEQYF
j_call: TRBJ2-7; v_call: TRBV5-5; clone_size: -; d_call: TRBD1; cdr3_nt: TGTGCCAGCAGCCTCGGACAGGGGACAACCTACGAGCAGTACTTC; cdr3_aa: CASSLGQGTTYEQYF
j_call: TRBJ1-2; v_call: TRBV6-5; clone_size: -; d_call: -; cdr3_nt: TGTGCCAGCATCCCACAGGGAGGATGGGGCTACACCTTC; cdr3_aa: CASIPQGGWGYTF
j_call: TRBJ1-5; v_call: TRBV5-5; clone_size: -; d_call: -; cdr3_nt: TGTGCCAGCAGCTTCCTCAATCAGCCCCAGCATTTT; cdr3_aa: CASSFLNQPQHF
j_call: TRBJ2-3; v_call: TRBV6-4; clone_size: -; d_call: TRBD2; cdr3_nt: TGTGCCAGCAGTGATGGGCTAGCGGGAGGCGCAGATACGCAGTATTTT; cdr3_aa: CASSDGLAGGADTQYF
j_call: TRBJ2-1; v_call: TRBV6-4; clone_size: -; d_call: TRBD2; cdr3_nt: TGTGCCAGCAGCCCAATAGCGGGGGGGCGCAATGAGCAGTTCTTC; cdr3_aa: CASSPIAGGRNEQFF
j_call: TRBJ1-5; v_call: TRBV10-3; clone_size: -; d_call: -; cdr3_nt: TGTGCCATCGGTGGGGCAGGAAATCAGCCCCAGCATTTT; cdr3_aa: CAIGGAGNQPQHF
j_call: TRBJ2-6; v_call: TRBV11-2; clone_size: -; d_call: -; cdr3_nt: TGTGCCAGCAGCTTAAGGGGGAAGCCTGGGGCCAACGTCCTGACTTTC; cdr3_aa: CASSLRGKPGANVLTF
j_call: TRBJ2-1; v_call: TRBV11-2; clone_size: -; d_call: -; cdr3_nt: TGTGCCAGCAGCAAGGGGGAGTTGTGGGATGAGCAGTTCTTC; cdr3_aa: CASSKGELWDEQFF
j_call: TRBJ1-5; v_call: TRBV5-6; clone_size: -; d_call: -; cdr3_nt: TGTGCCAGCAGCTTGGGGAGTCAGCCCCAGCATTTT; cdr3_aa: CASSLGSQPQHF
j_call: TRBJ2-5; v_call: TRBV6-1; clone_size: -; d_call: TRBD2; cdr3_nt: TGTGCCAGCAGTGAATACGGGGGGAAGAGGGAGACCCAGTACTTC; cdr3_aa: CASSEYGGKRETQYF
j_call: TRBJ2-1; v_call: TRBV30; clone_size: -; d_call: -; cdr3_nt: TGTGCCTGGAGATTAGGGGGATACTCCTACAATGAGCAGTTCTTC; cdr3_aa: CAWRLGGYSYNEQFF
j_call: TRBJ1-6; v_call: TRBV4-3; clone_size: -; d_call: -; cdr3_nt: TGCGCCAGCAGCCAAGAACCGGTTAGCTCCTATAATTCACCCCTCCACTTT; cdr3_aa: CASSQEPVSSYNSPLHF
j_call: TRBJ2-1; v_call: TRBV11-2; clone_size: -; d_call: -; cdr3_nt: TGTGCCAGCAGCCCCAGTGCCAGCAGGAGCTCCTACAATGAGCAGTTCTTC; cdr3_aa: CASSPSASRSSYNEQFF
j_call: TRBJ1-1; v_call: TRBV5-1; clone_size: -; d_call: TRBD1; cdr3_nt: TGCGCCAGCAGGATCGGACAGGGCTCGGACACTGAAGCTTTCTTT; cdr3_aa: CASRIGQGSDTEAFF
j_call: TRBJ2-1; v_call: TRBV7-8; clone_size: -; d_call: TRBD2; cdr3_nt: TGTGCCAGCAGCCCTGGGGGGGAGGGTAGATTGAATGAGCAGTTCTTC; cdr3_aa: CASSPGGEGRLNEQFF
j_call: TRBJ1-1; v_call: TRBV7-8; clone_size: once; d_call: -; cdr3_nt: TGTGCCAGCAGCCCCTACCAGAGACTTAAGAACACTGAAGCTTTCTTT; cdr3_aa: CASSPYQRLKNTEAFF
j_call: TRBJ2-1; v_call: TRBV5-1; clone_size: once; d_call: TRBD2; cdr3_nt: TGCGCCAGCAGCTTACGGACTAGCGGGCGCGACAATGAGCAGTTCTTC; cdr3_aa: CASSLRTSGRDNEQFF
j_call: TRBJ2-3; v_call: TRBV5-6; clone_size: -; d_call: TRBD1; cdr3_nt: TGTGCCAGCAGCGAGGGTGGGACAGGCAGCACAGATACGCAGTATTTT; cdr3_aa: CASSEGGTGSTDTQYF
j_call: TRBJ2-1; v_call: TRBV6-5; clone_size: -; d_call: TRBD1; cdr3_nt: TGTGCCAGCAGTTACGGGACAGGGGGCTACAATGAGCAGTTCTTC; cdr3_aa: CASSYGTGGYNEQFF
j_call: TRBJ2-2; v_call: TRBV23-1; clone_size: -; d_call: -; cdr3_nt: TGCGCCAGCAGTCTCACAGGGACTATGAACACCGGGGAGCTGTTTTTT; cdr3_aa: CASSLTGTMNTGELFF
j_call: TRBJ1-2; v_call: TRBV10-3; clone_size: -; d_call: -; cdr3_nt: TGTGCCACCATGGGGTACCAGGGGCCCATTTCTTATGGCTACACCTTC; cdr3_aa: CATMGYQGPISYGYTF
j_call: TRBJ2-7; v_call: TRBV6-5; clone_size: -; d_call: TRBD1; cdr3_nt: TGTGCCACGCGGACAGGGGGCCACGAGCAGTACTTC; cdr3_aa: CATRTGGHEQYF
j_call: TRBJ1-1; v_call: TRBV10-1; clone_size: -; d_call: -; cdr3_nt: TGCGCCAGCAGTCCCGACCAAAACACTGAAGCTTTCTTT; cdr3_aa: CASSPDQNTEAFF
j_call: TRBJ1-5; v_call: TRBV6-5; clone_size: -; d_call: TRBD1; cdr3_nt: TGTGCCAGCAGTTGGACAGGAGGGTATCAGCCCCAGCATTTT; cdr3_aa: CASSWTGGYQPQHF
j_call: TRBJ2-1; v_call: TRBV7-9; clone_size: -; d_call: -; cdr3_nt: TGTGCCAGCAGCTCCAACAGGGGAGGGTACAATGAGCAGTTCTTC; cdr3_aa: CASSSNRGGYNEQFF
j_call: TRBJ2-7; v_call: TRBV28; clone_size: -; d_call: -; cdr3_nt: TGTGCCAGCAGTTTATCGGCGGCCTACGAGCAGTACTTC; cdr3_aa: CASSLSAAYEQYF
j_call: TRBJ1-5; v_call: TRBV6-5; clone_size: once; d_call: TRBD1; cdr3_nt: TGTGCCAGCAGTTTCGACCGTCTAGGACAGGGAGAGCATTTT; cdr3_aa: CASSFDRLGQGEHF
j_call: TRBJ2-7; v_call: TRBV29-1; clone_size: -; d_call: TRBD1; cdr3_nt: TGCAGCGCATCGGGACAGTCCGATTACCCCTCCTACGAGCAGTACTTC; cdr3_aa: CSASGQSDYPSYEQYF